The following is a T cell receptor beta chain sequence with its context. Its antigen remains unidentified. V was trimmed by 5 bases and J by 4 bases, leaving 10 bases between them. The CDR3 sequence is 13 residues long. Germline V gene lookup returns CDR1 SGHAT and CDR2 FQNNGV. Primed by a sample-barcoded 5' primer and a J-beta primer mix, a second PCR proceeded for roughly 7 to 11 cycles. No fewer than 3 million CDR3-containing paired-end reads came from each sample. From the 5' RACE reads, TCRdb called clonotypes with MiXCR, one entry per CDR3 protein. Of under 1 million distinct CDR3 sequences in the sample, around two fifths were seen once. This entry belongs to a study of blood T cells in healthy people across ages. Study results and caveats: Diversity figures derived from one million T cells were judged to underestimate the true value. Because donor CMV status was unknown, expanded clonotype changes were possibly confounded.

This TCR was sampled from a man aged 55 to 70 in good health. The sequenced material came from blood. The gene calls are TRBV11-2 and TRBJ2-3; D perhaps matches TRBD2 (5 bases). The CDR3: CASSLGAADTQYF. The DNA of the CDR3 is TGTGCCAGCAGCCTCGGAGCGGCAGATACGCAGTATTTT.